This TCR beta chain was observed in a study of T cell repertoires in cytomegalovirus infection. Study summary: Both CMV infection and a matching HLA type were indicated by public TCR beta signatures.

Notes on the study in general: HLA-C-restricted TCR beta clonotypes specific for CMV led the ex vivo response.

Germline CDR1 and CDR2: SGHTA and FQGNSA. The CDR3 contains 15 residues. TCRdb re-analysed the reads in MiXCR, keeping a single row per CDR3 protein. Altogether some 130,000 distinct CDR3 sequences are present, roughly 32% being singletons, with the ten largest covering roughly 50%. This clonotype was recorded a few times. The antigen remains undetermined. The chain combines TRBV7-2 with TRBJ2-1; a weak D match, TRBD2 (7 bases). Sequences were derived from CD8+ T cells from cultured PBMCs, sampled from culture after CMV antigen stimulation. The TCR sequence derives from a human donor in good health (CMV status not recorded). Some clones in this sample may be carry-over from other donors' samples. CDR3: CGGGGGGVFMNEQFF. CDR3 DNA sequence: TGTGGGGGAGGTGGAGGGGGGGTCTTCATGAATGAGCAGTTCTTC.